These 16 T cell receptor beta chains were all obtained from the same sample, sequenced in a study of TIL therapy for anti-PD-1-resistant metastatic lung cancer. Sequencing used immunoSEQ v3. The repertoire was sequenced with immunoSEQ multiplex PCR; TCRdb's copy has only in-frame clones and lacks some. The sample shows 50,000 or so clones, roughly 70% of them seen only once. Time point meaning: pre-treatment sample, taken before nivolumab and TIL therapy. The tumor samples were excised metastases, mostly pleural nodules or supraclavicular lymph nodes. The material was tumor tissue, obtained at baseline. Source of these receptors: a person between 25 and 79 years old with non-small cell lung cancer.

The chain combines TRBV28 with TRBJ2-7, with TRBD1 matching 9 bases. The CDR3 extends over 13 amino acids. Germline-derived CDR1 and CDR2 are MDHEN and SYDVKM. With 9 bases clipped from V and 2 bases from J, the junction kept 5 bases outside the gene matches. The CDR3: CASYGQGTYEQYF. In DNA, the CDR3 is TGTGCCAGTTACGGACAGGGGACCTACGAGCAGTACTTC.

The chain recombines TRBV5-1 with TRBJ2-3; 7 positions agree with TRBD1. This CDR3 is 14 amino acids long. Germline CDR1 and CDR2: SGHRS and YFSETQ. V shed 8 bases and J 2 bases; nucleotides not matched to a gene: 8. The CDR3 spells CASSNTGDTDTQYF. In nucleotides, the CDR3 is TGCGCCAGTTCAAACACAGGGGACACAGATACGCAGTATTTT.

The chain carries TRBV6-6 and TRBJ2-5; 9 nucleotides agree with TRBD1. Germline loops: CDR1 MNHNY, CDR2 SVGAGI (reference sequence). V shed 5 bases and J 5 bases; nucleotides not matched to a gene: 9. The CDR3 is made up of 15 amino acids. The CDR3 region is CASSLLSGTGETQYF. The CDR3, as DNA: TGTGCCAGCAGTCTTCTATCCGGGACAGGGGAGACCCAGTACTTC.

The chain carries TRBV28 and TRBJ2-6; D uncertain. Germline V gene lookup returns CDR1 MDHEN and CDR2 SYDVKM. V was pared by 4 bases and J by 6 bases, with 7 bases between. The CDR3 has 13 amino acids. DNA for the CDR3: TGTGCCAGCAGTTCACCCCAGGCCAACGTCCTGACTTTC. This encodes CASSSPQANVLTF.

Only a few counts were recorded for this clone. The chain has TRBV29-1 and TRBJ2-5, with D possibly TRBD2 on 6 matching bases. This CDR3 comprises 12 residues. Germline values: CDR1 SQVTM, CDR2 ANQGSEA. Between the trimmed V and J ends, which lost 4 bases and 5 bases, there was a span of 11 bases. CDR3 DNA: TGCAGCGTTGTATTCGGAGGGGAGACCCAGTACTTC. Its translation is CSVVFGGETQYF.

The V call is TRBV30, the J call TRBJ2-7; the D is unclear. The V gene's germline CDR1 is GTSNPN and CDR2 SVGIG (reference sequence). Trimming shortened V by 0 bases and J by 0 bases, and 6 bases separated the two germline ends. The CDR3 extends over 13 amino acids. This chain's CDR3 is CAWSVRGSYEQYF. The CDR3 bases are TGTGCCTGGAGTGTACGCGGCTCCTACGAGCAGTACTTC.

In the case of this clone: The identical CDR3 is also encoded by other nucleotide sequences in the sample. The V gene is TRBV15, the J gene TRBJ2-7; D is unclear. From germline, CDR1 is LNHNV and CDR2 YYDKDF (reference sequence). The CDR3 totals 14 residues. The V gene lost 0 bases and the J gene lost 0 bases, with 6 bases spanning the gap. CDR3 nucleotide sequence: TGTGCCACCAGCAGAGACAGGAGCTCCTACGAGCAGTACTTC. Its protein is CATSRDRSSYEQYF.

The chain joins TRBV5-1 to TRBJ1-1; 7 positions agree with TRBD1. Trimming at V came to 0 bases and at J to 3 bases, leaving 2 bases not matched to a gene. Germline V gene lookup returns CDR1 SGHRS and CDR2 YFSETQ. This CDR3 region has 14 residues. This CDR3 is CASSLDRGDTEAFF. The CDR3 nucleotides read TGCGCCAGCAGCTTGGACAGGGGAGACACTGAAGCTTTCTTT.

V and J are TRBV9 and TRBJ2-5; 8 bases fit TRBD2. Trimming took 0 bases from V and 5 from J; bases not matched to a gene: 6. The length of the CDR3 is 15 residues. Germline CDR1 SGDLS, CDR2 YYNGEE. As DNA, the CDR3 is TGTGCCAGCAGCGTAGGCCGGGCGGGGGGTGAGACCCAGTACTTC. Translated: CASSVGRAGGETQYF.

The chain employs TRBV11-3 and TRBJ2-7; 7 nucleotides line up with TRBD1. V was clipped by 5 bases and J by 6 bases; unmatched bases: 7. From germline, CDR1 is SGHNT and CDR2 YENEEA. This CDR3 spans 13 amino acids. The CDR3 sequence: CASSATGLPEQYF. In nucleotides, the CDR3 is TGTGCCAGCAGCGCGACAGGGCTCCCCGAGCAGTACTTC.

The chain recombines TRBV11-2 with TRBJ1-2; tentatively, D is TRBD1 (5 bases). V lost 0 bases and J 8 bases, leaving 16 bases between the germline ends. This CDR3 contains 15 residues. Germline CDR1 and CDR2: SGHAT and FQNNGV. This chain's CDR3 is CASSLDIGRAKGYTF. The CDR3 bases are TGTGCCAGCAGCTTAGATATCGGCAGGGCGAAAGGCTACACCTTC.

This clone has just one count. The V and J genes are TRBV7-9 and TRBJ1-2; perhaps TRBD1 as D (5 bases). The V gene lost 5 bases and the J gene lost 5 bases, with 18 bases spanning the gap. In germline, CDR1 is SEHNR, CDR2 FQNEAQ (reference sequence). The length of the CDR3 is 15 residues. DNA of the CDR3: TGTGCCAGCAGCCCAAACGGGCCGAGGGGTTATGGCTACACCTTC. Its translation is CASSPNGPRGYGYTF.

V is TRBV6-5 and J is TRBJ2-1; 10 nucleotides match TRBD2. This CDR3 contains 15 residues. Per germline, CDR1 MNHEY and CDR2 SVGAGI. Unmatched junction bases numbered 5, after V lost 5 bases and J lost 4 bases. The CDR3 sequence is CASSRLAGFYNEQFF. The CDR3, as DNA: TGTGCCAGCAGTCGACTAGCGGGCTTTTACAATGAGCAGTTCTTC.

This clone was seen a single time. The chain is built from TRBV6-1 and TRBJ2-5, with D possibly being TRBD1 or TRBD2 (5 bases each). V dropped 4 bases and J dropped 3 bases, with 12 bases sitting between them. The CDR3 has 14 residues. The germline CDR1 and CDR2 sequences are MNHNS and SASEGT. CDR3 protein: CASSARDGKETQYF. The CDR3 DNA is TGTGCCAGCAGTGCGAGGGACGGCAAAGAGACCCAGTACTTC.

The genes are TRBV19 and TRBJ2-3; tentatively, D is TRBD2 (5 bases). The CDR3 covers 16 residues. CDR1 and CDR2 from the germline V gene are LNHDA and SQIVND (reference sequence). V gave up 9 bases and J gave up 2 bases, with 21 bases separating them. CDR3 coding DNA: TGTGCCAGCTCGACTTTCCGGGAATTGTTCACAGATACGCAGTATTTT. Translation gives CASSTFRELFTDTQYF.

The rearrangement uses TRBV19 and TRBJ2-7; TRBD2 agrees at 8 bases. The CDR3 totals 15 residues. V trimming: 6 bases; J trimming: 5 bases; junction bases outside the gene matches: 12. CDR1 and CDR2 from the germline V gene are LNHDA and SQIVND (reference sequence). CDR3 DNA: TGTGCCAGTAGCCCGACCTGGCGGGAGGCCCACGAGCAGTACTTC. Protein: CASSPTWREAHEQYF.